The next 16 T cell receptor beta chains were all read from a single sample in a study of regulatory T cells in long-lasting Graves disease. Stated time point: newly diagnosed GD, antithyroid drugs for less than 3 months. PBMCs were the source of the RNA used for TCR sequencing. Arm-PCR of CDR3 regions with iRepertoire HTBI primers generated TCR beta libraries. One entry per CDR3 protein results from TCRdb running MiXCR on the multiplex PCR reads. The sample holds some 560,000 distinct CDR3 sequences, about 16% seen once. These data were likewise used in another study, on T cells in Graves' hyperthyroidism and ophthalmopathy.

Sample: peripheral blood mononuclear cells (PBMCs), taken at new diagnosis, from a patient treated with antithyroid drugs. The receptors here all came from a woman aged 40 to 65 with Graves disease.

CDR3 residues: CASSPPSDTEAFF. As DNA, the CDR3 is TGCGCCAGCAGCCCTCCGAGTGACACTGAAGCTTTCTTT. The rearrangement uses TRBV5-1 and TRBJ1-1, with D unresolved. V gave up 4 bases and J gave up 3 bases, with 10 bases separating them. The CDR3 runs 13 residues. Germline CDR1 is SGHRS and CDR2 is YFSETQ.

This clonotype has only a few counts. J is TRBJ1-4 and V is TRBV6-1; no firm D call. Germline lookup yields CDR1 MNHNS and CDR2 SASEGT. CDR3 length equals 11 residues. Between the trimmed V and J ends, which lost 8 bases and 5 bases, there was a span of 6 bases. CDR3 nucleotides: TGTGCCAGCTTCGAGAATGAAAAACTGTTTTTT. Amino acids: CASFENEKLFF.

The chain carries TRBV15 and TRBJ2-1; D could derive from TRBD1 or TRBD2 (5 bases each). The V gene lost 1 base and the J gene lost 8 bases, with 15 bases spanning the gap. This CDR3 is built from 15 residues. Germline CDR1 and CDR2: LNHNV and YYDKDF (reference sequence). CDR3 sequence: CATSRGRGVGDEQFF. In DNA, the CDR3 is TGTGCCACCAGCAGAGGTAGAGGGGTGGGCGATGAGCAGTTCTTC.

Turning to this clonotype: This may stem from a read error, because a much larger clone lies one nucleotide away. This rearrangement joins TRBV11-2 to TRBJ2-1; no firm D call. V was pared by 5 bases and J by 10 bases, with 21 bases between. Germline V gene data show CDR1 as SGHAT and CDR2 as FQNNGV. This CDR3 comprises 15 residues. CDR3 sequence reads: CASSPGHPGSYEQFF. Here the CDR3 DNA reads TGTGCCAGCAGCCCCGGCCATCCCGGGTCCTACGAGCAGTTCTTC. Supplemented by reference TRBV11-2 and TRBJ2-1, the full variable domain reads EAGVAQSPRYKIIEKRQSVAFWCNPISGHATLYWYQQILGQGPKLLIQFQNNGVVDDSQLPKDRFSAERLKGVDSTLKIQPAKLEDSAVYLCASSPGHPGSYEQFFGPGTRLTVL.

This clonotype has ten or more counts. The chain has TRBV28 and TRBJ1-5; D is ambiguous. The CDR3 consists of 12 residues. Germline CDR1 reads MDHEN; CDR2 reads SYDVKM. Trimming shortened V by 5 bases and J by 4 bases, and 6 bases separated the two germline ends. The CDR3 protein is CASSPENQPQHF. CDR3 in DNA: TGTGCCAGCAGTCCGGAGAATCAGCCCCAGCATTTT.

This clonotype was counted ten times or more. The rearrangement uses TRBV28 and TRBJ2-2, with D maybe TRBD1 (6 bases). V lost 6 bases, J lost 4 bases, and 15 bases lay in between. The CDR3 has 15 residues. Germline V gives CDR1 MDHEN, CDR2 SYDVKM. CDR3: CASRTPTGGTGELFF. In DNA form, the CDR3 reads TGTGCCAGCAGAACTCCGACAGGCGGCACCGGGGAGCTGTTTTTT.

In its sample, this clonotype was seen many times. The chain combines TRBV6-9 with TRBJ2-3, with a tentative D call TRBD2 (7 bases). This CDR3 region has 18 residues. Germline V CDR1 and CDR2: MNHGY, SVAAGI. Trimming removed 3 bases at V and 0 bases at J, with 19 bases between. As DNA, the CDR3 is TGTGCCAGCAGTTACTTGGGGGGGGGGCCCACTAGCACAGATACGCAGTATTTT. It is translated as CASSYLGGGPTSTDTQYF.

This clonotype was observed many times. The V and J genes are TRBV5-1 and TRBJ2-1, with 7 bases fitting TRBD2. Germline trimming cut 5 bases from V and 8 bases from J; bases unmatched to any gene: 10. The CDR3 contains 14 residues. Germline loops: CDR1 SGHRS, CDR2 YFSETQ. The CDR3 nucleotides read TGCGCCAGCAGTCCCGGGACTACAGTCCATGAGCAGTTCTTC. It yields the protein CASSPGTTVHEQFF.

This clonotype was seen repeatedly, ten times or more. The chain links TRBV6-2 or TRBV6-3 to TRBJ1-3, with 7 positions matching TRBD1. This CDR3 is built from 16 residues. Germline V lookup: CDR1 MNHEY, CDR2 SVGEGT. V gave up 2 bases and J gave up 0 bases; unmatched junction bases: 4. The CDR3 sequence: CASSYVQGVSGNTIYF. CDR3 sequence (DNA): TGTGCCAGCAGTTACGTGCAGGGGGTCTCTGGAAACACCATATATTTT.

The chain uses TRBV19 and TRBJ2-1; D is perhaps TRBD1 or TRBD2 (5 bases each). V lost 6 bases and J 6 bases, leaving 24 bases between the germline ends. The CDR3 has 17 amino acids. Germline V gene lookup returns CDR1 LNHDA and CDR2 SQIVND (reference sequence). CDR3 DNA: TGTGCCAGTAGCAGCCGGGGTTCGGGGACGGGGATCAATGAGCAGTTCTTC. It yields the protein CASSSRGSGTGINEQFF.

The chain combines TRBV30 with TRBJ1-5; 8 nucleotides match TRBD1. The V gene's germline CDR1 is GTSNPN and CDR2 SVGIG (reference sequence). Trimming cost V 3 bases and J 6 bases; bases outside gene matches: 10. CDR3 length: 15 residues. As DNA, the CDR3 is TGTGCCTGGAGACGTCGGGGACAGGTCGGTCAGCCCCAGCATTTT. This codes for CAWRRRGQVGQPQHF.

This clonotype was seen a few times. This chain connects TRBV19 to TRBJ2-1; TRBD2 matches at 7 bases. V shed 1 base and J 8 bases; nucleotides not matched to a gene: 5. The CDR3 extends over 14 amino acids. The V gene's germline CDR1 is LNHDA and CDR2 SQIVND (reference sequence). The DNA for the CDR3 is TGTGCCAGTAGTATAGGCGGGGGTAAGGATGAGCAGTTCTTC. This codes for CASSIGGGKDEQFF. Looking up the rest from reference TRBV19 and TRBJ2-1 gives the full variable domain: DGGITQSPKYLFRKEGQNVTLSCEQNLNHDAMYWYRQDPGQGLRLIYYSQIVNDFQKGDIAEGYSVSREKKESFPLTVTSAQKNPTAFYLCASSIGGGKDEQFFGPGTRLTVL.

This chain uses TRBV20-1 with TRBJ1-2, with 9 bases that match TRBD1. The germline V gene has CDR1 DFQATT and CDR2 SNEGSKA (reference sequence). V lost 5 bases and J lost 6; bases outside the gene matches: 19. The CDR3 loop spans 17 amino acids. Written as DNA, the CDR3 is TGCAGTGCTGGGGGGGGGGGGACAGGGAGGTTTAAAAATGGCTACACCTTC. Protein sequence: CSAGGGGTGRFKNGYTF.

This clonotype was observed at least ten times. The gene calls are TRBV20-1 and TRBJ2-3; no clear D gene. V lost 7 bases and J 0 bases, leaving 14 bases between the germline ends. The CDR3 runs 14 residues. Germline CDR1 is DFQATT and CDR2 is SNEGSKA (reference sequence). The CDR3 is CSGNLIGSTDTQYF. CDR3 in DNA: TGCAGTGGAAACCTTATCGGGAGCACAGATACGCAGTATTTT.

There are a few counts of this clonotype. The genes are TRBV7-9 and TRBJ1-3, with 8 bases lining up with TRBD1. Looked up from germline, CDR1 is SEHNR and CDR2 is FQNEAQ (reference sequence). This CDR3 contains 18 residues. J was trimmed by 0 bases and V by 5 bases; bases with no gene match: 12. CDR3 loop: CASSLPGQAPFSGNTIYF. As DNA, the CDR3 is TGTGCCAGCAGCCTCCCGGGACAGGCCCCTTTCTCTGGAAACACCATATATTTT.

There are a few counts of this clonotype. The rearrangement uses TRBV27 and TRBJ2-2; D gene uncertain. Germline V gives CDR1 MNHEY, CDR2 SMNVEV (reference sequence). This CDR3 is built from 14 residues. Trimming left V 8 bases short and J 0 bases short, with 10 bases between. DNA of the CDR3: TGTGCCAGCGGACGAAGTCCGAACACCGGGGAGCTGTTTTTT. Protein product: CASGRSPNTGELFF.